This T cell receptor (beta chain) was identified in a study of blood T cells in healthy people across ages. Whole-study findings and limits: Observed TCR beta diversity per million T cells went down as age went up. This fall followed a roughly linear course with age.

A second PCR of about 7 to 12 cycles used a sample-barcoded 5' primer and a J-beta primer mix. Each cDNA was tagged by a template-switch adaptor containing 12 random nucleotides. One entry per CDR3 protein, called by TCRdb with MiXCR from the 5' RACE reads. The repertoire holds 1.4 million to 1.5 million distinct CDR3 sequences, with 35% to 45% as singletons. A single count supports this clonotype. Its cognate antigen is unknown. Each individual donor underwent a draw of roughly 10 milliliters of peripheral blood. Sequencing input: blood. The clonotype was recovered from a woman aged 18-29 years in good health.

The CDR3 coding sequence is TGTGCCAGCAGCCAACAACTAGCGGGGCTAGCCAAAAACATTCAGTACTTC. Its protein product is CASSQQLAGLAKNIQYF. The chain uses TRBV3-1 and TRBJ2-4; 10 bases map to TRBD2. The J segment lost 0 bases and the V segment lost 2 bases, leaving 4 bases of the junction unmatched. The length of the CDR3 is 17 residues. The germline V gene encodes CDR1 LGHDT and CDR2 YNNKEL (reference sequence).